One and the same sample provided the 26 T cell receptor beta chains below, sequenced in a study of vaccination effects on CD4 cells after COVID-19. Before sequencing took place, the ViraFEST assay used viral peptide pools to expand antigen-specific CD4+ T cells. Once cultured for 9 to 11 days, the cells underwent separation to obtain CD4+ T cells. Testing of the vaccine recipients showed negative nucleocapsid antibodies and no prior SARS-CoV-2 infection. Their recognized antigens are unknown. The table came from immunoSEQ multiplex PCR; TCRdb's copy has only in-frame clones and leaves some out. The sample has about 55,000 clones, roughly 70% seen once. The sample consisted of CD4+ T cells from PBMCs cultured with SARS-CoV-2 spike peptides, taken before COVID-19 vaccination. These receptors were taken from a human donor who received a COVID-19 vaccine.

The CDR3 nucleotides read TGTGCCATCCCCGACAGCGCTCTCACCGGGGAGCTGTTTTTT. Amino acid sequence: CAIPDSALTGELFF. The chain employs TRBV10-3 and TRBJ2-2; tentative D call: TRBD1 (5 bases). In germline, CDR1 is ENHRY, CDR2 SYGVKD. The CDR3 totals 14 residues. Trimming took 8 bases from V and 4 from J, leaving 14 bases between them.

The chain couples TRBV19 to TRBJ1-5; TRBD1 might be the D (5 bases). V lost 5 bases to trimming and J lost 2 bases, with 13 bases between them. Looked up from germline, CDR1 is LNHDA and CDR2 is SQIVND (reference sequence). This CDR3 spans 15 amino acids. CDR3 protein: CASSEPGRGNQPQHF. The CDR3 bases are TGTGCCAGTAGTGAACCGGGACGGGGCAATCAGCCCCAGCATTTT.

This chain joins TRBV2 and TRBJ1-5, with TRBD1 matching over 7 bases. Germline V CDR1 and CDR2: SNHLY, FYNNEI. V shed 6 bases, J shed 1 base, and the junction held 0 bases outside the gene matches. This CDR3 has 13 amino acids. The CDR3 sequence is CASRGQSNQPQHF. In DNA form, the CDR3 reads TGTGCCAGCAGGGGACAGAGCAATCAGCCCCAGCATTTT.

The V gene is TRBV7-2, the J gene TRBJ2-7, with D perhaps being TRBD1 or TRBD2 (5 bases each). The ends were cut back, 3 bases at V and 1 base at J, with 7 bases in the middle. Looked up from germline, CDR1 is SGHTA and CDR2 is FQGNSA. The CDR3 sequence is 13 residues long. CDR3 bases: TGTGCCAGCAGCTTGGGACCTTCCTACGAGCAGTACTTC. Translated, it gives CASSLGPSYEQYF.

This chain uses TRBV5-5 with TRBJ2-5; no definite D call. CDR3 length equals 13 residues. Germline V gene sequence: CDR1 SGHKS, CDR2 YYEKEE (reference sequence). The V end was cut by 2 bases, the J end by 3 bases, with 8 bases between. Here the CDR3 reads CASSFGHEETQYF. The DNA for the CDR3 is TGTGCCAGCAGCTTCGGCCATGAAGAGACCCAGTACTTC.

This clone was counted only a few times. The chain links TRBV2 to TRBJ2-7; 9 bases line up with TRBD2. The length of the CDR3 is 14 residues. J gave up 6 bases and V 7 bases, and 10 bases lay outside the gene matches. Germline V gene sequence: CDR1 SNHLY, CDR2 FYNNEI. CDR3 sequence reads: CASIGISGRFEQYF. The CDR3 nucleotides read TGTGCCAGCATAGGTATTAGCGGGAGATTCGAGCAGTACTTC.

The J gene is TRBJ1-1, the V gene TRBV27, with no clear D. This CDR3 comprises 15 residues. Trimming left V 0 bases short and J 3 bases short, with 11 bases between. Germline V lookup: CDR1 MNHEY, CDR2 SMNVEV (reference sequence). In nucleotides, the CDR3 is TGTGCCAGCAGTTTATCGTTCCATGGGGACACTGAAGCTTTCTTT. It yields the protein CASSLSFHGDTEAFF.

This clone occurred a few times. DNA for the CDR3: TGTGCCAGCAGCGTAGTGGCTAGGGGCGAGCAGTACTTC. Protein product: CASSVVARGEQYF. The rearrangement uses TRBV9 and TRBJ2-7; TRBD1 might be the D (5 bases). The CDR3 covers 13 residues. Trimming left V 0 bases short and J 6 bases short, with 10 bases between. Germline lookup yields CDR1 SGDLS and CDR2 YYNGEE.

V and J are TRBV7-2 and TRBJ2-7; TRBD1 aligns across 8 bases. Germline V gene sequence: CDR1 SGHTA, CDR2 FQGNSA. V trimming: 7 bases; J trimming: 4 bases; junction bases outside the gene matches: 6. The CDR3 is 13 residues long. CDR3 nucleotide sequence: TGTGCCAGCACCCGGGACAGGCGATACGAGCAGTACTTC. Its protein is CASTRDRRYEQYF.

This chain uses TRBV6-5 with TRBJ1-2, with TRBD1 identical over 8 bases. Per the germline V gene, CDR1 is MNHEY and CDR2 is SVGAGI. V shed 6 bases, J shed 1 base, and the junction held 7 bases outside the gene matches. The CDR3 extends over 15 amino acids. CDR3: CASRARTGLNYGYTF. In nucleotides, the CDR3 is TGTGCCAGCAGAGCACGGACAGGGCTTAACTATGGCTACACCTTC.

The genes are TRBV5-4 and TRBJ2-2; D may be TRBD2 (5 bases). The V gene's germline CDR1 is SGHNT and CDR2 YYREEE (reference sequence). This CDR3 comprises 17 residues. V lost 4 bases and J 8 bases, leaving 24 bases between the germline ends. The CDR3 is CASSRPVSGRLPGELFF. As DNA, the CDR3 is TGTGCCAGCAGCAGGCCGGTGAGCGGACGTCTACCGGGGGAGCTGTTTTTT.

V is TRBV3-1 (or the pseudogene TRBV3-2) and J is TRBJ2-3; D call uncertain. The V end was cut by 1 base, the J end by 2 bases, with 1 base between. Germline CDR1 LGHDT, CDR2 YNNKEL (reference sequence). The CDR3 runs 12 residues. The CDR3 loop reads CASSQVTDTQYF. The CDR3 region has the DNA TGTGCCAGCAGCCAAGTCACAGATACGCAGTATTTT.

The J gene is TRBJ2-5, the V gene TRBV14, with TRBD1 identical over 7 bases. After removal of 4 bases from V and 1 base from J, the junction contained 12 bases not matched to a gene. The V gene's germline CDR1 is SGHDN and CDR2 FVKESK. The CDR3 contains 17 residues. In DNA, the CDR3 is TGTGCCAGCAGCCCAGTGCGGTCAGGGGGTCTCCAAGAGACCCAGTACTTC. Its protein is CASSPVRSGGLQETQYF.

This rearrangement joins TRBV7-6 to TRBJ2-1; D is perhaps TRBD2 (5 bases). The CDR3 is made up of 12 amino acids. Trimming stripped 8 bases from V and 4 bases from J, with 9 bases between. The germline V gene encodes CDR1 SGHVS and CDR2 FNYEAQ. CDR3 sequence (DNA): TGTGCCAGCTCAAGGGAGTACAATGAGCAGTTCTTC. Its protein is CASSREYNEQFF.

The rearrangement uses TRBV2 and TRBJ2-2; D uncertain. The CDR3 is 16 amino acids. Trimming removed 6 bases from V and 0 bases from J, with 14 bases in between. CDR1 and CDR2 (germline): SNHLY, FYNNEI. The CDR3 nucleotides are TGTGCCAGCAGCCAATCGACGAAAGCGAACACCGGGGAGCTGTTTTTT. Its protein product is CASSQSTKANTGELFF.

This clone was recorded a few times. The gene calls are TRBV9 and TRBJ1-3, with D hard to call. Deletions cut 0 bases from V and 0 bases from J, with 10 bases between. This CDR3 region has 16 residues. CDR1 is SGDLS, CDR2 YYNGEE, per germline. The CDR3, as DNA: TGTGCCAGCAGCGTAGGGAATCCCGGCTCTGGAAACACCATATATTTT. Its translation is CASSVGNPGSGNTIYF.

The gene calls are TRBV6-2 or TRBV6-3 and TRBJ2-5; 7 bases align to TRBD1. The CDR3 has 16 amino acids. Germline V gene lookup returns CDR1 MNHEY and CDR2 SVGEGT. The ends lost 2 bases at V and 2 bases at J; junction bases unmatched: 8. This CDR3 is CASSYGGQQIQETQYF. The CDR3 DNA follows: TGTGCCAGCAGTTACGGGGGACAGCAAATTCAAGAGACCCAGTACTTC.

Worth noting for this clone: Other DNA sequences from this sample encode an identical CDR3 as well. The V and J genes are TRBV30 and TRBJ1-2; D unresolved. CDR3 length equals 10 residues. V gave up 2 bases and J gave up 7 bases, with 5 bases separating them. Germline V lookup: CDR1 GTSNPN, CDR2 SVGIG (reference sequence). The chain's CDR3 is CAWSQGGYTF. The CDR3 DNA follows: TGTGCCTGGAGTCAAGGTGGCTACACCTTC.

A few counts support this clone. The chain is built from TRBV6-6 and TRBJ2-7; 7 bases line up with TRBD1. The CDR3 spans 16 residues. V lost 7 bases, J lost 0 bases, and 12 bases stayed unmatched. Germline V gene sequence: CDR1 MNHNY, CDR2 SVGAGI (reference sequence). CDR3 DNA: TGTGCCAGCATCCCGTCGACAGGGCCCCACTCCTACGAGCAGTACTTC. It translates to CASIPSTGPHSYEQYF.

V and J are TRBV18 and TRBJ2-3; no reliable D call. The CDR3 loop spans 15 amino acids. Germline V gene lookup returns CDR1 KGHSH and CDR2 LQKENI. The V end lost 3 bases, the J end lost 2 bases, and 12 bases lay between the germline ends. This CDR3 reads CASSPTYGSTDTQYF. Written as DNA, the CDR3 is TGTGCCAGCTCACCCACTTACGGCTCCACAGATACGCAGTATTTT.

The gene calls are TRBV4-1 and TRBJ2-5; D uncertain. Germline V gives CDR1 MGHRA, CDR2 YSYEKL. V dropped 3 bases and J dropped 2 bases, with 13 bases sitting between them. There are 15 residues in the CDR3. CDR3 loop: CASSHITTIQETQYF. The CDR3 DNA reads as TGCGCCAGCAGCCACATAACAACAATACAAGAGACCCAGTACTTC.

This clone has more than one count but fewer than ten. The rearrangement uses TRBV9 and TRBJ1-1, with D hard to call. The CDR3 runs to 13 residues. V lost 3 bases and J 1 base, leaving 7 bases between the germline ends. Germline V lookup: CDR1 SGDLS, CDR2 YYNGEE. In DNA form, the CDR3 reads TGTGCCAGCAGCGGCACACCGAACACTGAAGCTTTCTTT. This gives the protein CASSGTPNTEAFF. Supplemented by reference TRBV9 and TRBJ1-1, the full variable domain reads DSGVTQTPKHLITATGQRVTLRCSPRSGDLSVYWYQQSLDQGLQFLIQYYNGEERAKGNILERFSAQQFPDLHSELNLSSLELGDSALYFCASSGTPNTEAFFGQGTRLTVV.

This clone turned up a few times. V is TRBV4-2 and J is TRBJ2-1, with 7 bases aligning to TRBD2. The CDR3 is made up of 16 amino acids. V was clipped by 0 bases and J by 4 bases; unmatched bases: 6. Germline V gene sequence: CDR1 LGHNA, CDR2 YNFKEQ. The CDR3 here is CASSQDSRGGYNEQFF. In nucleotides, the CDR3 is TGTGCCAGCAGCCAAGATTCGCGCGGGGGATACAATGAGCAGTTCTTC.

In this sample, this clone turned up a few times. The DNA for the CDR3 is TGCGCCAGCAGGCCACAGGGGGCGCTCACTGAAGCTTTCTTT. Its translation: CASRPQGALTEAFF. V is TRBV4-1 and J is TRBJ1-1, with TRBD1 matching over 9 bases. This CDR3 has 14 residues. The ends lost 6 bases at V and 4 bases at J; junction bases unmatched: 6. Germline CDR1 MGHRA, CDR2 YSYEKL.

This rearrangement joins TRBV29-1 to TRBJ2-2, with a tentative D call TRBD2 (5 bases). The germline CDR1 and CDR2 sequences are SQVTM and ANQGSEA. The CDR3 has 15 amino acids. V was trimmed by 7 bases and J by 5 bases, leaving 20 bases between them. Written as DNA, the CDR3 is TGCAGCGCCTTACAACTAGGGAGTCGAACCGGGGAGCTGTTTTTT. This codes for CSALQLGSRTGELFF.

The chain has TRBV6-5 and TRBJ1-6; tentative D call: TRBD1 (5 bases). The CDR3 extends over 14 amino acids. V lost 6 bases to trimming and J lost 6 bases, with 12 bases between them. The V gene's germline CDR1 is MNHEY and CDR2 SVGAGI. CDR3 sequence reads: CASSRGTGNSPLHF. The CDR3 DNA is TGTGCCAGCAGCCGGGGGACGGGTAATTCACCCCTCCACTTT.